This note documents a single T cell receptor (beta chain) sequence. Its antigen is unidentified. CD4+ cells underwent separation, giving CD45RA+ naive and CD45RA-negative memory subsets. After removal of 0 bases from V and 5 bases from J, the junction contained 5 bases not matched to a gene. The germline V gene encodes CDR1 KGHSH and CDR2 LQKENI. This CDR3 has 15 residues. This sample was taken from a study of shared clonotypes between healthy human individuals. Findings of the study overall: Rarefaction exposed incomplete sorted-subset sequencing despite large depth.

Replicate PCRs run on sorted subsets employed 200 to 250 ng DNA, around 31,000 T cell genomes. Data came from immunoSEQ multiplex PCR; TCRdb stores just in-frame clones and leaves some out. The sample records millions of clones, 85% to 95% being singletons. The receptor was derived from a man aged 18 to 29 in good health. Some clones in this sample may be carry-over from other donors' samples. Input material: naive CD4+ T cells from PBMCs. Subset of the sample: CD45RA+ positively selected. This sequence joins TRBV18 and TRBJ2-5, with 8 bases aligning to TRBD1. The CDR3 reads CASSPPDRGGETQYF. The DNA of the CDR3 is TGTGCCAGCTCACCACCAGACAGGGGTGGCGAGACCCAGTACTTC.